One sample yielded the 31 T cell receptor beta chains listed below, sequenced in a study of Graves' ophthalmopathy and Graves' hyperthyroidism. RNA transcripts served as template for amplifying TCR beta CDR3 sequences. The workflow started with a first-round RT-PCR run with HTBI primers and then moved on to a second-round multiplex PCR. TCRdb reprocessed the multiplex PCR reads via MiXCR and lists one record per CDR3 protein. The table has about 1.2 million distinct CDR3 sequences, approximately 35% seen once. The source material was peripheral blood or thyroid tissue (not recorded which). These receptor sequences come from an adult man with Graves' hyperthyroidism.

This clonotype was seen ten or more times. V and J are TRBV10-3 and TRBJ1-3; possibly TRBD1 for D (6 bases). Trimming pared 6 bases from V and 4 bases from J, leaving 10 bases between. Germline V gene data show CDR1 as ENHRY and CDR2 as SYGVKD. The CDR3 loop spans 13 amino acids. DNA of the CDR3: TGTGCCATCAGCTCCGACAGGGGAAACACCATATATTTT. It codes for CAISSDRGNTIYF.

The chain joins TRBV29-1 to TRBJ1-4; D is uncertain. Per the germline V gene, CDR1 is SQVTM and CDR2 is ANQGSEA. The CDR3 covers 13 residues. V was clipped by 7 bases and J by 2 bases, with 11 bases between them. The CDR3 sequence is CSAREVTNEKLFF. CDR3 DNA: TGCAGCGCCCGGGAGGTTACTAATGAAAAACTGTTTTTT.

There are many counts of this clonotype. The J gene is TRBJ2-7, the V gene TRBV11-2; 12 nucleotides agree with TRBD1. The CDR3 totals 15 residues. From germline, CDR1 is SGHAT and CDR2 FQNNGV. Trimming took 5 bases from V and 5 from J; bases not matched to a gene: 7. This CDR3 reads CASSRGTGGINEQYF. CDR3 bases: TGTGCCAGCAGCCGAGGGACAGGGGGCATAAACGAGCAGTACTTC.

In its sample, this clonotype was seen many times. The chain employs TRBV7-2 and TRBJ1-1; D unresolved. This CDR3 comprises 14 residues. Germline assignment: CDR1 SGHTA and CDR2 FQGNSA. Deletions cut 1 base from V and 1 base from J, with 7 bases between. The CDR3 nucleotides are TGTGCCAGCAGCTTAGGGCAGCCGAACACTGAAGCTTTCTTT. Translation: CASSLGQPNTEAFF.

This clonotype was seen many times. The chain combines TRBV7-2 with TRBJ1-5; D unresolved. The germline V gene encodes CDR1 SGHTA and CDR2 FQGNSA. Trimming left V 0 bases short and J 4 bases short, with 1 base between. CDR3 size: 12 residues. CDR3 sequence: CASSLANQPQHF. The CDR3 nucleotides are TGTGCCAGCAGCTTAGCTAATCAGCCCCAGCATTTT. Supplemented by reference TRBV7-2 and TRBJ1-5, the full variable domain reads GAGVSQSPSNKVTEKGKDVELRCDPISGHTALYWYRQSLGQGLEFLIYFQGNSAPDKSGLPSDRFSAERTGGSVSTLTIQRTQQEDSAVYLCASSLANQPQHFGDGTRLSIL.

This clonotype was detected many times. The J gene is TRBJ1-1, the V gene TRBV11-3; D call uncertain. CDR1 is SGHNT, CDR2 YENEEA, per germline. CDR3 length: 13 amino acids. Trimming pared 5 bases from V and 1 base from J, leaving 8 bases between. CDR3 sequence: CASSMNGNTEAFF. DNA for the CDR3: TGTGCCAGCAGCATGAATGGGAACACTGAAGCTTTCTTT.

This clonotype has at least ten counts. The chain employs TRBV19 and TRBJ1-3; D might be TRBD1 (5 bases). There are 15 residues in the CDR3. Germline V gene lookup returns CDR1 LNHDA and CDR2 SQIVND (reference sequence). The ends were cut back, 4 bases at V and 4 bases at J, with 14 bases in the middle. CDR3: CASSRNPGRGNTIYF. The CDR3 region has the DNA TGTGCCAGTAGTAGAAATCCGGGACGCGGAAACACCATATATTTT.

A remark on this clonotype: A much larger clone differs from this one at a single base, so this may be a read error. The rearrangement uses TRBV7-2 and TRBJ2-5; maybe TRBD2 (5 bases). The germline V gene has CDR1 SGHTA and CDR2 FQGNSA. The length of the CDR3 is 17 residues. In DNA form, the CDR3 reads TGTGCCGGCAGCTCTCTGGGAGAAAGAATTGGAGGAGAGACCCAGTACTTC. Translation: CAGSSLGERIGGETQYF.

This clonotype was recorded only once. This may arise from a read error, as a much more abundant clone is one base away. The final CDR3 position lacks the conserved phenylalanine or tryptophan, pointing to a likely read error. The rearrangement links TRBV2 to TRBJ2-7; TRBD2 matches at 10 bases. V was clipped by 7 bases and J by 6 bases; unmatched bases: 3. Germline V lookup: CDR1 SNHLY, CDR2 FYNNEI. This CDR3 spans 12 amino acids. The CDR3 DNA is TGTGCCAGCACTAGCGGGAGAGGCGAGCAGTACCTC. Translated, it gives CASTSGRGEQYL.

The V and J genes are TRBV20-1 and TRBJ2-7, with no clear D. Germline CDR1 is DFQATT and CDR2 is SNEGSKA (reference sequence). V lost 3 bases and J 3 bases, leaving 18 bases between the germline ends. CDR3 size: 15 residues. This CDR3 is CSASDNLRTFYEQYF. CDR3 in DNA: TGCAGTGCTAGTGACAATTTGCGGACGTTCTACGAGCAGTACTTC.

The table lists this clonotype with many counts. The rearrangement links TRBV7-9 to TRBJ1-1; TRBD1 aligns across 9 bases. The CDR3 length is 18 residues. With 1 base clipped from V and 5 bases from J, the junction kept 14 bases outside the gene matches. The germline V gene has CDR1 SEHNR and CDR2 FQNEAQ (reference sequence). CDR3 in amino acids: CASSLGFDTGGRVTEAFF. CDR3 in DNA: TGTGCCAGCAGCTTAGGATTCGACACAGGGGGCAGAGTGACTGAAGCTTTCTTT.

Concerning this clonotype itself: A read error may be the cause here, since a much bigger clone is one base away. The rearrangement links TRBV19 to TRBJ1-2; D might be TRBD1 (5 bases). Looked up from germline, CDR1 is LNHDA and CDR2 is SQIVND (reference sequence). This CDR3 is 14 amino acids long. CDR3 nucleotide sequence: TGTGCCAGTAGTAATGTTCCGGGGGAGGCTGGCCACACCTTC. Translation gives CASSNVPGEAGHTF.

This clonotype was observed many times. This rearrangement joins TRBV19 to TRBJ1-4; 8 nucleotides line up with TRBD1. The CDR3 is 13 amino acids. V lost 7 bases and J lost 8; bases outside the gene matches: 6. Per germline, CDR1 LNHDA and CDR2 SQIVND (reference sequence). This CDR3 reads CASMTGVGEKLFF. CDR3 bases: TGTGCCAGTATGACAGGGGTGGGCGAAAAACTGTTTTTT.

This clonotype was counted ten times or more. This chain links TRBV29-1 with TRBJ2-5; D unresolved. Deletions cut 4 bases from V and 3 bases from J, with 15 bases between. Per the germline V gene, CDR1 is SQVTM and CDR2 is ANQGSEA. The CDR3 loop spans 14 amino acids. The CDR3 DNA reads TGCAGCGTTGGGGCCTACCTGATTAAAGAGACCCAGTACTTC. Its protein product is CSVGAYLIKETQYF.

This clonotype was recorded many times. This sequence joins TRBV10-3 and TRBJ2-5, with D unresolved. The CDR3 runs 12 residues. Germline lookup yields CDR1 ENHRY and CDR2 SYGVKD. Deletions cut 4 bases from V and 7 bases from J, with 10 bases between. CDR3 DNA: TGTGCCATCAGTGGACTCGATGGGACCCAGTACTTC. Translation gives CAISGLDGTQYF.

This clonotype appeared many times. For the CDR3, the DNA is TGTGCCAGCAGCCTCAAGGGGCCAGGAGGGGAGCTGTTTTTT. It codes for CASSLKGPGGELFF. The chain is built from TRBV7-9 and TRBJ2-2; TRBD1 is a possible D gene (5 bases). V shed 5 bases and J shed 8 bases, with 15 bases lying between them. This CDR3 comprises 14 residues. The germline V gene has CDR1 SEHNR and CDR2 FQNEAQ (reference sequence).

Notes on this clonotype: Because it lacks the conserved phenylalanine or tryptophan at the end, this CDR3 is likely a read error. Here the CDR3 reads CAISGGPSQGQPQHL. CDR3 sequence (DNA): TGTGCCATCAGTGGGGGACCGTCTCAGGGTCAGCCCCAGCATCTT. The V call is TRBV6-5, the J call TRBJ1-5, with D possibly being TRBD1 (5 bases). Germline lookup yields CDR1 MNHEY and CDR2 SVGAGI. The CDR3 is 15 amino acids.

As DNA, the CDR3 is TGTGCCACCAGCAGATTAAACCGGGTACACGACAGGGCTGGGGCCAACGTCCTGACTTTC. This translates into CATSRLNRVHDRAGANVLTF. The rearrangement joins TRBV15 to TRBJ2-6; 7 nucleotides align to TRBD1. Germline V gene sequence: CDR1 LNHNV, CDR2 YYDKDF (reference sequence). J lost 2 bases, V lost 2 bases, and 15 bases had no gene match. There are 20 residues in the CDR3.

V and J are TRBV11-2 and TRBJ2-2, with TRBD1 as a possible D gene (6 bases). Germline V gene lookup returns CDR1 SGHAT and CDR2 FQNNGV. V lost 5 bases to trimming and J lost 7 bases, with 11 bases between them. The CDR3 runs to 13 residues. The CDR3 sequence is CASSAGVIGELFF. CDR3 coding DNA: TGTGCCAGCAGCGCAGGGGTAATCGGGGAGCTGTTTTTT.

This clonotype was observed many times. The chain combines TRBV7-9 with TRBJ2-7, with 8 bases aligning to TRBD1. V lost 5 bases and J lost 4; bases outside the gene matches: 10. This CDR3 has 15 residues. Germline V gene data show CDR1 as SEHNR and CDR2 as FQNEAQ (reference sequence). The CDR3 is CASSQNRDRLYEQYF. The CDR3 DNA reads TGTGCCAGCAGCCAAAACCGGGACAGGTTGTACGAGCAGTACTTC.

This clonotype was detected ten times or more. The CDR3 loop is CASSQDGRKQETQYF. The CDR3 DNA is TGCGCCAGCAGCCAAGACGGACGGAAACAAGAGACCCAGTACTTC. V usage is TRBV4-3 and J usage is TRBJ2-5, with D unclear. The CDR3 extends over 15 amino acids. Germline CDR1 LGHNA, CDR2 YSLEER. The V gene lost 0 bases and the J gene lost 2 bases, with 10 bases spanning the gap.

The chain is built from TRBV20-1 and TRBJ2-5; D may be TRBD2 (6 bases). V lost 5 bases and J lost 4, with 17 bases in between. Looked up from germline, CDR1 is DFQATT and CDR2 is SNEGSKA (reference sequence). There are 14 residues in the CDR3. The CDR3 DNA is TGCAGTGCTGAGCGGGCAGGGTATGGAGAGACCCAGTACTTC. Protein product: CSAERAGYGETQYF.

This clonotype was seen ten or more times. The chain has TRBV5-1 and TRBJ1-2; TRBD1 agrees at 8 bases. V shed 3 bases, J shed 8 bases, and the junction held 6 bases outside the gene matches. The CDR3 extends over 13 amino acids. The germline CDR1 and CDR2 sequences are SGHRS and YFSETQ. The DNA of the CDR3 is TGCGCCAGCAGCTGGACAGGGTCCCGCGGCTACACCTTC. Its translation: CASSWTGSRGYTF. The full variable domain, its missing parts supplied by reference TRBV5-1 and TRBJ1-2, is KAGVTQTPRYLIKTRGQQVTLSCSPISGHRSVSWYQQTPGQGLQFLFEYFSETQRNKGNFPGRFSGRQFSNSRSEMNVSTLELGDSALYLCASSWTGSRGYTFGSGTRLTVV.

The rearrangement uses TRBV14 and TRBJ2-7; 9 bases are a match to TRBD2. V lost 1 base to trimming and J lost 5 bases; unmatched junction nucleotides: 9. CDR1 SGHDN and CDR2 FVKESK come from the germline V gene. The CDR3 contains 16 residues. CDR3 in amino acids: CASSQGPSGIVHEQYF. CDR3 DNA: TGTGCCAGCAGCCAAGGCCCTAGCGGGATTGTCCACGAGCAGTACTTC. The whole variable domain, filled in from reference TRBV14 and TRBJ2-7, reads EAGVTQFPSHSVIEKGQTVTLRCDPISGHDNLYWYRRVMGKEIKFLLHFVKESKQDESGMPNNRFLAERTGGTYSTLKVQPAELEDSGVYFCASSQGPSGIVHEQYFGPGTRLTVT.

The gene calls are TRBV11-3 and TRBJ2-7; D is undetermined. The CDR3 is made up of 13 amino acids. CDR1 SGHNT and CDR2 YENEEA come from the germline V gene. Deletions cut 5 bases from V and 6 bases from J, with 14 bases between. The CDR3, as DNA: TGTGCCAGCAGCCAAGATCTGCGTTCCGAGCAGTACTTC. This encodes CASSQDLRSEQYF.

The sample holds a few counts of this clonotype. The DNA for the CDR3 is TGCAGCGTACAGGACTCCTCTGGAAACACCATATATTTT. It translates to CSVQDSSGNTIYF. The chain uses TRBV29-1 and TRBJ1-3, with a tentative D call TRBD1 (5 bases). The CDR3 contains 13 residues. Germline CDR1 SQVTM, CDR2 ANQGSEA. The V gene lost 6 bases and the J gene lost 0 bases, with 9 bases spanning the gap.

This clonotype showed up many times. This sequence joins TRBV2 and TRBJ1-6; D possibly corresponds to TRBD1 (5 bases). V was pared by 8 bases and J by 7 bases, with 6 bases between. CDR1 is SNHLY, CDR2 FYNNEI, per germline. The CDR3 runs 11 residues. CDR3 sequence reads: CASDSNSPLHF. The DNA of the CDR3 is TGTGCCAGCGACAGCAATTCACCCCTCCACTTT.

This clonotype was seen repeatedly, ten times or more. The chain is built from TRBV5-1 and TRBJ2-2; 7 bases agree with TRBD1. Unmatched junction bases numbered 1, after V lost 2 bases and J lost 0 bases. CDR3 length: 15 amino acids. Germline CDR1 is SGHRS and CDR2 is YFSETQ. Written as DNA, the CDR3 is TGCGCCAGCAGCTTACAGGGGACGAACACCGGGGAGCTGTTTTTT. Encoded protein: CASSLQGTNTGELFF. The whole variable domain, remainder taken from reference TRBV5-1 and TRBJ2-2, is KAGVTQTPRYLIKTRGQQVTLSCSPISGHRSVSWYQQTPGQGLQFLFEYFSETQRNKGNFPGRFSGRQFSNSRSEMNVSTLELGDSALYLCASSLQGTNTGELFFGEGSRLTVL.

Only a few counts were recorded for this clonotype. The J gene is TRBJ1-2, the V gene TRBV30, with no clear D. The CDR3 is made up of 11 amino acids. V dropped 5 bases and J dropped 4 bases, with 8 bases sitting between them. Looked up from germline, CDR1 is GTSNPN and CDR2 is SVGIG (reference sequence). The chain's CDR3 is CAWQALYGYTF. CDR3 nucleotide sequence: TGTGCCTGGCAGGCTCTCTATGGCTACACCTTC.

This clonotype was detected many times. This sequence joins TRBV7-9 and TRBJ1-2; 7 positions match TRBD1. This CDR3 is 15 amino acids long. Losses at the gene ends were 4 bases for V and 3 bases for J; bases not matched to a gene: 8. Germline lookup yields CDR1 SEHNR and CDR2 FQNEAQ (reference sequence). The CDR3 spells CASSSDRTVYYGYTF. As DNA, the CDR3 is TGTGCCAGCAGCTCGGACAGGACAGTTTACTATGGCTACACCTTC.

The chain employs TRBV15 and TRBJ1-5, with 9 bases lining up with TRBD1. CDR3 length equals 16 residues. The V and J ends lost 2 bases and 3 bases, in that order; junction bases with no gene match: 5. The germline V gene encodes CDR1 LNHNV and CDR2 YYDKDF (reference sequence). This CDR3 is CATSRSGQGDNQPQHF. The CDR3 DNA reads as TGTGCCACCAGCAGATCGGGACAGGGAGACAATCAGCCCCAGCATTTT. The whole variable domain, remainder taken from reference TRBV15 and TRBJ1-5, is DAMVIQNPRYQVTQFGKPVTLSCSQTLNHNVMYWYQQKSSQAPKLLFHYYDKDFNNEADTPDNFQSRRPNTSFCFLDIRSPGLGDTAMYLCATSRSGQGDNQPQHFGDGTRLSIL.